This TCR beta chain comes out of a study of cytomegalovirus exposure and HLA in healthy donors. Overall study: Genetic ancestry analysis placed over 75% of the 300 to 400 donors that were genotyped in the Caucasian-associated cluster.

60 Vbeta and 13 Jbeta primers were used in PCR. Measured with immunoSEQ multiplex PCR; TCRdb has only the in-frame clones, and not every one. This sample yields about 130,000 clones, of which roughly 70% are seen a single time; 3% to 4.5% belongs to the top ten. Study results and limitations: Available immune exposure information was restricted to CMV serostatus only. Later on, a genetic analysis was performed. It linked a missense variant in DCLRE1C with V- and J-gene trimming of TCR beta. An ancestry cluster, one associated with Asian ancestry, reportedly showed fewer N-insertions than the roughly 610-donor mean in a later analysis.

Concerning this clone itself: Its cognate antigen is unknown.

Germline CDR1 is GTSNPN and CDR2 is SVGIG (reference sequence). The CDR3 loop spans 13 amino acids. V shed 5 bases and J shed 2 bases, with 12 bases lying between them. The J gene is TRBJ1-2, the V gene TRBV30, with D perhaps TRBD1 (5 bases). The receptor was derived from a man between 35 and 55 years old in good health and CMV-seropositive. Sample: PBMCs. The DNA of the CDR3 is TGTGCCTGGGCTATGGAGGGGAACTATGGCTACACCTTC. This encodes CAWAMEGNYGYTF.